A selection of T cell receptor beta chains follows, all from one sample in a study of blood T cell repertoires in COVID-19. TCRdb's copy holds only in-frame clones and misses some; the assay was immunoSEQ multiplex PCR. The table lists under 45,000 clones, approximately 80% of them singletons. The sequenced sample consisted of peripheral blood. The origin of the receptors is a human donor in a cohort sampled during active COVID-19. CDR3s include the opening cysteine and the closing phenylalanine or tryptophan. The order of the fields is J gene, clone size, D gene, V gene, CDR3 protein, CDR3 DNA. A D gene is named only where the DNA matches it firmly. Size is omitted from some rows. Given values are once, few, many or a class for expanded clones.

TRBJ2-1,-,-,TRBV7-3,CASSVGGNEQFF,TGTGCCAGCAGCGTAGGGGGAAATGAGCAGTTCTTC
TRBJ1-1,few,-,TRBV5-6,CASSFGVGVNTEAFF,TGTGCCAGCAGCTTTGGGGTGGGAGTGAACACTGAAGCTTTCTTT
TRBJ2-3,-,-,TRBV28,CASSSQTDTQYF,TGTGCCAGCAGTTCCCAGACAGATACGCAGTATTTT
TRBJ2-7,-,TRBD1,TRBV29-1,CSVEGQGFLEQYF,TGCAGCGTTGAAGGACAGGGGTTTTTGGAGCAGTACTTC
TRBJ1-1,-,-,TRBV6-5,CASSLSVGGTEAFF,TGTGCCAGCAGTTTGAGTGTAGGGGGCACTGAAGCTTTCTTT
TRBJ1-6,once,TRBD1,TRBV13,CASSLGQGWNSPLHF,TGTGCCAGCAGTTTAGGACAGGGGTGGAATTCACCCCTCCACTTT
TRBJ1-2,-,-,TRBV28,CASSSGTTYGYTF,TGTGCCAGCAGTAGCGGGACAACTTATGGCTACACCTTC
TRBJ2-2,-,-,TRBV7-2,CASSPSRDSITGELFF,TGTGCCAGCAGCCCAAGCCGGGACTCGATTACCGGGGAGCTGTTTTTT
TRBJ2-1,-,TRBD1,TRBV5-1,CASSGGTGITNEQFF,TGCGCCAGCAGCGGGGGGACAGGGATTACAAATGAGCAGTTCTTC
TRBJ1-6,-,-,TRBV7-2,CASRPTEGYNSPLHF,TGTGCCAGCAGGCCGACGGAGGGTTATAATTCACCCCTCCACTTT
TRBJ2-2,-,-,TRBV7-2,CASSPRGTGELFF,TGTGCCAGCAGCCCCCGAGGCACCGGGGAGCTGTTTTTT
TRBJ1-5,once,-,TRBV2,CASSFSPNQPQHF,TGTGCCAGCAGCTTTAGCCCCAATCAGCCCCAGCATTTT
TRBJ1-2,-,-,TRBV29-1,CSVSVSELLKGYTF,TGCAGCGTCTCCGTCAGCGAACTTTTGAAAGGCTACACCTTC
TRBJ2-2,-,TRBD1,TRBV11-2,CASSLKPRTGAGELFF,TGTGCCAGCAGCTTAAAGCCCCGGACAGGCGCCGGGGAGCTGTTTTTT
TRBJ2-3,once,TRBD2,TRBV5-6,CASSPALAGGFYRTDTQYF,TGTGCCAGCAGTCCAGCCCTAGCGGGGGGCTTTTATCGCACAGATACGCAGTATTTT
TRBJ2-7,few,TRBD1,TRBV30,CAWSDGTAYEQYF,TGTGCCTGGAGTGACGGGACAGCATACGAGCAGTACTTC
TRBJ2-5,-,-,TRBV4-3,CASSQELAQGRETQYF,TGCGCCAGCAGCCAAGAGTTGGCCCAAGGGAGGGAGACCCAGTACTTC
TRBJ2-5,-,TRBD2,TRBV9,CASSVLLAGGLETQYF,TGTGCCAGCAGCGTACTTCTAGCGGGGGGGCTGGAGACCCAGTACTTC
TRBJ2-6,-,TRBD1,TRBV4-3,CASSRARGTGANVLTF,TGCGCCAGCAGCCGGGCCAGGGGGACTGGGGCCAACGTCCTGACTTTC
TRBJ1-1,few,-,TRBV14,CASSQQGKNTEAFF,TGTGCCAGCAGCCAACAGGGCAAGAACACTGAAGCTTTCTTT
TRBJ2-3,-,TRBD2,TRBV4-2,CASSLGLAGDSDTQYF,TGTGCCAGCAGCCTCGGACTAGCGGGGGATTCAGATACGCAGTATTTT
TRBJ2-7,-,TRBD1,TRBV3-1/TRBV3-2,CASSQTRDSTTYEQYF,TGTGCCAGCAGCCAGACCCGGGACAGTACAACCTACGAGCAGTACTTC
TRBJ1-2,-,-,TRBV5-6,CASSPQGGYGYTF,TGTGCCAGCAGTCCCCAGGGTGGCTATGGCTACACCTTC
TRBJ2-5,-,-,TRBV7-2,CASSSYRVQETQYF,TGTGCCAGCAGCTCCTACAGGGTTCAAGAGACCCAGTACTTC
TRBJ2-5,-,-,TRBV24-1,CATRKEETQYF,TGTGCCACCAGAAAAGAGGAGACCCAGTACTTC
TRBJ1-2,-,TRBD1,TRBV5-5,CASSFTGGEGYTF,TGTGCCAGCAGCTTTACAGGGGGCGAAGGCTACACCTTC
TRBJ1-5,-,-,TRBV2,CASSEGDTLQPQHF,TGTGCCAGCAGTGAAGGGGACACACTTCAGCCCCAGCATTTT
TRBJ2-2,-,-,TRBV28,CASSLSQGIGELFF,TGTGCCAGCAGTTTGAGTCAGGGGATCGGGGAGCTGTTTTTT